This TCR beta chain was retrieved from a study of cytomegalovirus exposure and HLA in healthy donors. PCR primers comprised 60 Vbeta and 13 Jbeta primers. Sequencing was performed with immunoSEQ multiplex PCR; in TCRdb, only in-frame clones are kept and a portion is missing. There are roughly 140,000 clones in the sample, with 0.96% held by the top ten. The CDR3 extends over 15 amino acids. Germline V gene data show CDR1 as LNHDA and CDR2 as SQIVND (reference sequence). V dropped 5 bases and J dropped 5 bases, with 13 bases sitting between them. This chain connects TRBV19 to TRBJ1-6; TRBD1 is a possible D gene (6 bases). Source material: PBMCs. The sequence was collected from a male donor in good health and CMV-seronegative. CDR3 protein: CASSAGDKNNSPLHF. The CDR3 DNA reads TGTGCCAGTAGTGCTGGGGACAAGAATAATTCACCCCTCCACTTT.